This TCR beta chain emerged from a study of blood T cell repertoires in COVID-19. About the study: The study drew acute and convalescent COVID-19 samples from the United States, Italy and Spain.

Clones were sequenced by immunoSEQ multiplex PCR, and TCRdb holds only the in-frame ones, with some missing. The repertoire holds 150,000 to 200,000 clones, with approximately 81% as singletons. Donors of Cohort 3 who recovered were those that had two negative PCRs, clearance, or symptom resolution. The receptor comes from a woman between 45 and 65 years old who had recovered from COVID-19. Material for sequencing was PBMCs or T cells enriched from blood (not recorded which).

The CDR3, as DNA: TGTGCCAGCAGCGTAATGGGAGGGTTGACTGGAAACACCATATATTTT. Protein sequence: CASSVMGGLTGNTIYF. The chain links TRBV9 to TRBJ1-3; D call uncertain. CDR1 is SGDLS and CDR2 is YYNGEE in the germline V gene. Trimming stripped 1 base from V and 2 bases from J, with 13 bases between. The CDR3 runs 16 residues.